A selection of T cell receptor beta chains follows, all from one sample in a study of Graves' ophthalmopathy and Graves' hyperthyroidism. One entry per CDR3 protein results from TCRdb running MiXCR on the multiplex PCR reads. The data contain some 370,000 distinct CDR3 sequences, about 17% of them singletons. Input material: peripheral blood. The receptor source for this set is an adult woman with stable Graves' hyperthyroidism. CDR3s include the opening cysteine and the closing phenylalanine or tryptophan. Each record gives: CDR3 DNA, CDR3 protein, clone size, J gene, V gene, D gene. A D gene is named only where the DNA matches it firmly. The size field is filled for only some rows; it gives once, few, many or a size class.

TGCGCCAGCAGCTTGGTAGCTTTTGAAGGCACTGAAGCTTTCTTT	CASSLVAFEGTEAFF	many	TRBJ1-1	TRBV5-1	NA
TGTGCCAGCAGCTCCAGGTGGGAGCGGGAGTTCCTATACGAGCAGTACTTC	CASSSRWEREFLYEQYF	many	TRBJ2-7	TRBV11-2	TRBD2
TGTGCCAGCAGTTTATGGGCACGGGGAAACACTGAAGCTTTCTTT	CASSLWARGNTEAFF	many	TRBJ1-1	TRBV28	NA
TGTGCCAGCAGCTTTGTTACAGGGTTGAATCAGCCCCAGCATTTT	CASSFVTGLNQPQHF	many	TRBJ1-5	TRBV7-8	NA
TGCAGTGCTCGCAATGCGGAGACCCAGTACTTC	CSARNAETQYF	many	TRBJ2-5	TRBV20-1	NA
TGTGCCACCAGTGACAACCCGAGTGGCAGGGAACCAGATACGCAGTATTTT	CATSDNPSGREPDTQYF	few	TRBJ2-3	TRBV24-1	NA
TGTGCCAGCAGTTACTGGACAGGGCCTGAGACCCAGTACTTC	CASSYWTGPETQYF	NA	TRBJ2-5	TRBV28	TRBD1
TGTGCCAGCAGCCCCAGCGGCACTGGGGCCAACGTCCTGACTTTC	CASSPSGTGANVLTF	NA	TRBJ2-6	TRBV4-2	NA
TGTGCCAGCACCACTTCTTGGGTCCAGGGATGGGCTAGCGGCTCCTACGAGCAGTACTTC	CASTTSWVQGWASGSYEQYF	many	TRBJ2-7	TRBV25-1	TRBD2
TGCAGTGCTAAGCCGGGGGGTAATTCACCCCTCCACTTT	CSAKPGGNSPLHF	many	TRBJ1-6	TRBV20-1	NA
TGCAGCGTTGTGCTGGGGTTGAGGGGCACTGAAGCTTTCTTT	CSVVLGLRGTEAFF	NA	TRBJ1-1	TRBV29-1	NA